The source of this T cell receptor (beta chain) is a study of blood T cell repertoires in COVID-19. For the study at large: Samples representing acute and convalescent COVID-19 were sourced from the United States, Italy and Spain. PBMCs, B-cell-depleted T cells, or T cells were the source of the cDNA or gDNA that made up the material.

The CDR3 covers 16 residues. Original methodology: Using reference gene primer amplification, nucleated cell counts were estimated. Method: immunoSEQ multiplex PCR; TCRdb's copy keeps in-frame clones and lacks some. V and J calls plus clone size are reproduced from that table; the DNA served to infer D and trimming. The data contain more than 65,000 clones, approximately 80% of them singletons. The receptor comes from a woman aged 70-85 years with acute or convalescent COVID-19. The source material was peripheral blood. The J gene is TRBJ1-4, the V gene TRBV21-1. TRBV21-1 is an annotated pseudogene. The CDR3 DNA sequence: TGTGCCAGCAGCAAGGGAGATCCTGCGGCTAATGAAAAACTGTTTTTT. Encoded protein: CASSKGDPAANEKLFF.